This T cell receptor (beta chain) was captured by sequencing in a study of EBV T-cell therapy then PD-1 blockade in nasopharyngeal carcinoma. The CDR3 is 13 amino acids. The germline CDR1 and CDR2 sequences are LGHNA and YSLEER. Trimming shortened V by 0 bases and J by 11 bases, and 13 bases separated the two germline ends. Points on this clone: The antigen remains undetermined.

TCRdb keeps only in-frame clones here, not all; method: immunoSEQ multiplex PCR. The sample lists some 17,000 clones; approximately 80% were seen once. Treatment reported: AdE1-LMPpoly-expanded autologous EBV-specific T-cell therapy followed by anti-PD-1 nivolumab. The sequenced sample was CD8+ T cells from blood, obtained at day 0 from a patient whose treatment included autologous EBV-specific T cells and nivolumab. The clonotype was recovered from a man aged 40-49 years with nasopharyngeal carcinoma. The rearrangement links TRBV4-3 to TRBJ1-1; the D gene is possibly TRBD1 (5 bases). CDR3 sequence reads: CASSQDRVGDAFF. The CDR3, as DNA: TGCGCCAGCAGCCAAGACCGAGTGGGGGACGCTTTCTTT.